This T cell receptor (beta chain) originates from a study of CD8 T cells in Susac syndrome. Background on the study: Among the Susac syndrome patients sequenced, about 6 had active disease and under 10 were in remission.

The authors reverse transcribed roughly 0.5 to 1 ug RNA with random hexamers. Using its own MiXCR run on the immunoSEQ multiplex PCR reads, TCRdb lists one record per CDR3 protein. Of 2,000 to 3,000 distinct CDR3 sequences listed, 65% to 80% were seen once; the top ten hold 11%. CDR1 is MDHEN, CDR2 SYDVKM, per germline. The V and J ends lost 4 bases and 3 bases respectively, with 19 bases between them. This CDR3 is built from 16 residues. This clonotype is a singleton in its sample. The memory subsets used in TEMRA sorting were defined through staining for CD27 and CD45RA. Sequence data were generated from total CD8+ cells as well as from sorted CD8+ TEMRA cells.

Sample: CD8+ TEMRA cells from PBMCs. Stated subset: FACS-sorted terminally differentiated effector memory CD8+ T cells re-expressing CD45RA (CD8+ TEMRA). This receptor was obtained from a human donor with Susac syndrome. The chain carries TRBV28 and TRBJ2-7; possible D gene TRBD2, 6 bases. CDR3 in DNA: TGTGCCAGCAGTTCTATGGCCCTGGGGGGAAGCTACGAGCAGTACTTC. Translation: CASSSMALGGSYEQYF.